These 30 T cell receptor beta chains were all obtained from the same sample, sequenced in a study of T cells expressing NK-cell markers. TCRdb reworked the 5' RACE reads into one entry per CDR3 protein, no DNA. The sample table sets out approximately 22,000 distinct CDR3 sequences. Sequencing input: blood T cells: a sorted CD56 or NKG2C T cell subset, CD4+ or CD8+ T cells, or bulk PBMC T cells (not recorded which). Source of these receptors: a man aged 18-70 years in good health.

This chain joins TRBV28 and TRBJ1-1. The CDR3 covers 13 residues. From germline, CDR1 is MDHEN and CDR2 SYDVKM. CDR3 sequence: CASRGGGGTEAFF.

The chain has TRBV11-1 and TRBJ1-6. The germline V gene has CDR1 SGHAT and CDR2 FQDESV (reference sequence). The CDR3 runs 18 residues. The CDR3 reads CASSLEQGPGSYNSPLHF.

This chain uses TRBV9 with TRBJ1-1; TCRdb indicates TRBD1, and absent DNA this call remains unverified. CDR3 length: 16 amino acids. CDR1 is SGDLS, CDR2 YYNGEE, per germline. CDR3: CASSGRDRVLGAEAFF.

The rearrangement links TRBV20-1 to TRBJ1-2. The CDR3 contains 15 residues. The germline CDR1 and CDR2 sequences are DFQATT and SNEGSKA (reference sequence). The CDR3 spells CSASPTGYYNYGYTF.

The gene calls are TRBV10-3 and TRBJ2-7; TCRdb's D call of TRBD1 is untestable without DNA. The germline V gene encodes CDR1 ENHRY and CDR2 SYGVKD. This CDR3 has 16 residues. CDR3 region: CATGGTGDPLTYEQYF.

The chain has TRBV27 and TRBJ2-1; there is no DNA to check the TCRdb D call of TRBD1. The CDR3 consists of 13 residues. CDR1 MNHEY and CDR2 SMNVEV come from the germline V gene (reference sequence). Here the CDR3 reads CASSFVDRVTMFF.

The V and J genes are TRBV29-1 and TRBJ2-7; TCRdb proposes TRBD1, but this gene call is untestable without DNA. Germline lookup yields CDR1 SQVTM and CDR2 ANQGSEA. The CDR3 runs 13 residues. The CDR3 sequence is CSVAGQGAGEQYF.

This CDR3 is CASSAGTSGKGTQYF. This chain connects TRBV9 to TRBJ2-5; TCRdb reports TRBD2, a call that lacks DNA to check it against. Germline-derived CDR1 and CDR2 are SGDLS and YYNGEE. The CDR3 covers 15 residues.

The rearrangement joins TRBV18 to TRBJ2-2; TCRdb's D gene call, TRBD1, goes unchecked for lack of DNA. This CDR3 region has 16 residues. CDR1 is KGHSH, CDR2 LQKENI, per germline. This CDR3 reads CASSPAGTGVTGELFF. The whole variable domain, remainder taken from reference TRBV18 and TRBJ2-2, is NAGVMQNPRHLVRRRGQEARLRCSPMKGHSHVYWYRQLPEEGLKFMVYLQKENIIDESGMPKERFSAEFPKEGPSILRIQQVVRGDSAAYFCASSPAGTGVTGELFFGEGSRLTVL.

The rearrangement uses TRBV29-1 and TRBJ1-2; the D call from TCRdb, TRBD1, cannot be confirmed without DNA. CDR3 size: 13 residues. Looked up from germline, CDR1 is SQVTM and CDR2 is ANQGSEA. This CDR3 is CSVDVGQAYGYTF. The full variable domain, its missing parts supplied by reference TRBV29-1 and TRBJ1-2, is SAVISQKPSRDICQRGTSLTIQCQVDSQVTMMFWYRQQPGQSLTLIATANQGSEATYESGFVIDKFPISRPNLTFSTLTVSNMSPEDSSIYLCSVDVGQAYGYTFGSGTRLTVV.

The gene calls are TRBV6-2 or TRBV6-3 and TRBJ2-5. The CDR3 length is 11 residues. Germline assignment: CDR1 MNHEY and CDR2 SVGEGT. CDR3 protein: CASSYPETQYF.

V usage is TRBV12-3 or TRBV12-4 and J usage is TRBJ2-1; TCRdb reports TRBD1, a call that lacks DNA to check it against. This CDR3 is 13 amino acids long. CDR3 amino acids: CASSFRWANEQFF.

The chain carries TRBV12-3 or TRBV12-4 and TRBJ2-2. The CDR3 covers 13 residues. CDR3 sequence: CASPARNTGELFF.

This CDR3 reads CASSYSLGTTSYEQYF. The rearrangement links TRBV6-5 to TRBJ2-7; TCRdb's D call, TRBD1, is unchecked because there is no DNA. CDR1 MNHEY and CDR2 SVGAGI come from the germline V gene. The CDR3 is 16 residues long.

J is TRBJ1-5 and V is TRBV4-2. This CDR3 contains 16 residues. CDR1 is LGHNA and CDR2 is YNFKEQ in the germline V gene. The CDR3 here is CASSQDLKGMGQPQHF.

The chain joins TRBV6-2 or TRBV6-3 to TRBJ2-1; the TCRdb call, TRBD1, lacks DNA for checking. Germline V gene data show CDR1 as MNHEY and CDR2 as SVGEGT. The CDR3 contains 15 residues. This CDR3 is CASSDLGGSYNEQFF.

This rearrangement joins TRBV5-4 to TRBJ2-5; TCRdb's D call of TRBD2 is untestable without DNA. The CDR3 has 16 residues. CDR1 is SGHNT and CDR2 is YYREEE in the germline V gene (reference sequence). CDR3 sequence reads: CASSPTSGGSFETQYF.

The chain carries TRBV5-1 and TRBJ2-7; TCRdb returns TRBD1, unconfirmable since there is no DNA. The CDR3 runs to 17 residues. From germline, CDR1 is SGHRS and CDR2 YFSETQ. The CDR3 loop reads CASSLDGRGHSFSEQYF.

The chain joins TRBV4-2 to TRBJ1-4. This CDR3 has 15 residues. Germline CDR1 and CDR2: LGHNA and YNFKEQ. This CDR3 reads CASSQDRNFNEKLFF.

CDR3 amino acids: CASSLADTQYF. The chain employs TRBV5-1 and TRBJ2-3. The germline gives CDR1 SGHRS, CDR2 YFSETQ. The CDR3 consists of 11 residues.

The V gene is TRBV7-6, the J gene TRBJ2-6. The CDR3 extends over 16 amino acids. Looked up from germline, CDR1 is SGHVS and CDR2 is FNYEAQ. The CDR3 sequence is CASSLAGGTGANVLTF.

The gene calls are TRBV11-2 and TRBJ1-4; no DNA is available, so the TRBD1 call from TCRdb remains unchecked. CDR1 is SGHAT and CDR2 is FQNNGV in the germline V gene. The CDR3 is 13 residues long. The CDR3 loop is CASSLDYNRDLFF.

The rearrangement links TRBV27 to TRBJ2-3; TCRdb picks TRBD1, but there is no DNA to check that call. This CDR3 spans 14 amino acids. Germline V gene data show CDR1 as MNHEY and CDR2 as SMNVEV (reference sequence). The chain's CDR3 is CASSWGGITDTQYF.

This chain joins TRBV19 and TRBJ2-2; the TCRdb call, TRBD1, lacks DNA for checking. The CDR3 is 13 amino acids. Germline assignment: CDR1 LNHDA and CDR2 SQIVND (reference sequence). The CDR3 sequence: CASNRGDTGELFF.

The V and J genes are TRBV20-1 and TRBJ1-2; the D call from TCRdb, TRBD1, cannot be confirmed without DNA. The germline gives CDR1 DFQATT, CDR2 SNEGSKA (reference sequence). This CDR3 contains 14 residues. The CDR3 sequence: CSARINGQGYGYTF.

The rearrangement uses TRBV12-3 or TRBV12-4 and TRBJ2-5; TCRdb indicates TRBD1, and absent DNA this call remains unverified. The CDR3 is 13 amino acids. The CDR3 protein is CASSMTGRETQYF.

The CDR3 reads CASSPSPTGRPEKLFF. The chain recombines TRBV6-1 with TRBJ1-4; TCRdb outputs TRBD1, but without DNA this stays unchecked. The germline V gene has CDR1 MNHNS and CDR2 SASEGT. The length of the CDR3 is 16 residues.

The J gene is TRBJ2-4, the V gene TRBV20-1; TCRdb selects TRBD1, and the lack of DNA leaves this call unchecked. Germline-derived CDR1 and CDR2 are DFQATT and SNEGSKA (reference sequence). This CDR3 contains 12 residues. This chain's CDR3 is CSTGSTRNIQYF.

J is TRBJ1-3 and V is TRBV11-1. The germline V gene encodes CDR1 SGHAT and CDR2 FQDESV (reference sequence). The CDR3 is made up of 18 amino acids. CDR3 sequence reads: CASSGVRAERRSGNTIYF.

This chain's CDR3 is CSPRGPGTEAFF. The V gene is TRBV20-1, the J gene TRBJ1-1; TCRdb returns TRBD1, unconfirmable since there is no DNA. Per germline, CDR1 DFQATT and CDR2 SNEGSKA (reference sequence). This CDR3 contains 12 residues.